This TCR beta chain derives from a study of CD4+ T cells in melanoma. The study, taken as a whole, reports: Diverse differentiation states were reported for melanoma neoantigen-specific CD4+ T cells.

Assay: immunoSEQ multiplex PCR; the TCRdb copy retains only in-frame clones and omits some. The sample has approximately 47,000 clones; 89% are singletons. About this clone itself: No antigen is known for it.

The ends lost 3 bases at V and 5 bases at J; junction bases unmatched: 9. Germline V CDR1 and CDR2: KGHSH, LQKENI. The CDR3 runs 16 residues. The sample consisted of peripheral blood. V is TRBV18 and J is TRBJ1-1; 10 bases are shared with TRBD1. This TCR was recovered from a human donor with melanoma. The CDR3 DNA reads TGTGCCAGCTCACCCCAGGAAGGGACAGGGGTGACTGAAGCTTTCTTT. Translating it yields CASSPQEGTGVTEAFF.